Shown below are 24 T cell receptor beta chains from a single sample sequenced in a study of blood T cells in healthy people across ages. A second PCR of about 7 to 12 cycles used a sample-barcoded 5' primer and a J-beta primer mix. Via MiXCR, TCRdb re-called the 5' RACE reads, giving one row per CDR3 protein. The table lists 700,000 to 850,000 distinct CDR3 sequences, roughly 53% of them singletons. The sequencing input was blood. Source of these receptors: a man older than 75 in good health.

V and J are TRBV9 and TRBJ2-1; 9 bases are a match to TRBD2. Per the germline V gene, CDR1 is SGDLS and CDR2 is YYNGEE. The CDR3 is 19 residues long. The V and J ends lost 4 bases and 3 bases, in that order; junction bases with no gene match: 17. The CDR3 DNA reads TGTGCCAGCAGCCCCCATCTAGAGAGTAGCGGGAGCTACTACAATGAGCAGTTCTTC. Its protein product is CASSPHLESSGSYYNEQFF.

This clonotype has only a few counts. The chain employs TRBV6-5 and TRBJ2-7; 9 bases align to TRBD2. The CDR3 has 16 residues. V lost 6 bases, J lost 3 bases, and 12 bases stayed unmatched. CDR1 and CDR2 from the germline V gene are MNHEY and SVGAGI. CDR3 coding DNA: TGTGCCAGCAGGAGGACTAGCGCACTACTCGACTACGAGCAGTACTTC. It specifies CASRRTSALLDYEQYF.

The chain links TRBV20-1 to TRBJ2-1, with 13 bases matching TRBD2. CDR1 and CDR2 from the germline V gene are DFQATT and SNEGSKA (reference sequence). The V gene end was trimmed by 1 base and the J gene end by 9 bases; junction bases not matched to a gene: 6. The CDR3 extends over 15 amino acids. CDR3 sequence reads: CSARVLAGGPSEQFF. The CDR3 nucleotides are TGCAGTGCTAGAGTACTAGCGGGAGGGCCTAGTGAGCAGTTCTTC.

The chain has TRBV5-1 and TRBJ1-6; 7 nucleotides line up with TRBD1. Germline V gene sequence: CDR1 SGHRS, CDR2 YFSETQ. The CDR3 contains 16 residues. With 4 bases clipped from V and 7 bases from J, the junction kept 11 bases outside the gene matches. This CDR3 is CASSPLPGQSNSPLHF. The CDR3 coding sequence is TGCGCCAGCAGCCCCCTTCCGGGACAGTCCAATTCACCCCTCCACTTT.

The J gene is TRBJ1-3, the V gene TRBV29-1, with unresolved D. In germline, CDR1 is SQVTM, CDR2 ANQGSEA. V was cut by 4 bases and J by 3 bases, with 7 bases left in between. CDR3 length: 12 residues. For the CDR3, the DNA is TGCAGCGTTGTGGGCCTTGGAAACACCATATATTTT. Its translation: CSVVGLGNTIYF.

The chain employs TRBV9 and TRBJ2-5; 7 bases are shared with TRBD2. The J segment lost 4 bases and the V segment lost 2 bases, leaving 8 bases of the junction unmatched. This CDR3 comprises 15 residues. Germline loops: CDR1 SGDLS, CDR2 YYNGEE. The CDR3 DNA sequence: TGTGCCAGCAGCGTCCTAGCGGACCCTGTAGAGACCCAGTACTTC. Encoded protein: CASSVLADPVETQYF.

This clonotype was counted a few times. The rearrangement uses TRBV29-1 and TRBJ2-2; D call uncertain. The V and J ends lost 3 bases and 7 bases respectively, with 6 bases between them. This CDR3 has 11 residues. Germline V gives CDR1 SQVTM, CDR2 ANQGSEA. Written as DNA, the CDR3 is TGCAGCGTTGATTACCGCGGGGAGCTGTTTTTT. Translating it yields CSVDYRGELFF.

This clonotype appeared a few times. One junction end does not reproduce the germline sequence, and a read error may be involved. V usage is TRBV5-1 and J usage is TRBJ1-1; 7 bases match TRBD1. Germline CDR1 is SGHRS and CDR2 is YFSETQ. This CDR3 comprises 14 residues. CDR3 region: CASSSGQLNTEAFF. The CDR3 DNA reads TGTGCCAGCAGCTCGGGACAGCTAAACACTGAAGCTTTCTTT.

The J gene is TRBJ2-1, the V gene TRBV3-1, with TRBD2 as a possible D gene (5 bases). The CDR3 consists of 14 residues. Looked up from germline, CDR1 is LGHDT and CDR2 is YNNKEL (reference sequence). V was cut by 4 bases and J by 7 bases, with 14 bases left in between. DNA for the CDR3: TGTGCCAGCAGCCCCCGCGGGTTGAGGAATGAGCAGTTCTTC. Translating gives CASSPRGLRNEQFF.

The rearrangement uses TRBV20-1 and TRBJ1-2; maybe TRBD1 (5 bases). Germline lookup yields CDR1 DFQATT and CDR2 SNEGSKA (reference sequence). Trimming removed 8 bases from V and 5 bases from J, with 12 bases in between. CDR3 length: 11 residues. CDR3 protein: CSPRGIYGYTF. CDR3 DNA sequence: TGCAGTCCCCGGGGGATTTATGGCTACACCTTC.

A single count supports this clonotype. This chain links TRBV7-9 with TRBJ2-1; the match to TRBD2 covers 8 bases. Trimming cost V 2 bases and J 7 bases; bases outside gene matches: 10. Germline assignment: CDR1 SEHNR and CDR2 FQNEAQ (reference sequence). This CDR3 has 16 residues. The CDR3 coding sequence is TGTGCCAGCAGCTTAAAAAAGGCGGGAGGCAAGAATGAGCAGTTCTTC. Translation: CASSLKKAGGKNEQFF. The whole variable domain, filled in from reference TRBV7-9 and TRBJ2-1, reads DTGVSQNPRHKITKRGQNVTFRCDPISEHNRLYWYRQTLGQGPEFLTYFQNEAQLEKSRLLSDRFSAERPKGSFSTLEIQRTEQGDSAMYLCASSLKKAGGKNEQFFGPGTRLTVL.

This clonotype has more than one count but fewer than ten. The chain joins TRBV29-1 to TRBJ2-3; 10 positions match TRBD1. CDR1 SQVTM and CDR2 ANQGSEA come from the germline V gene. V was clipped by 0 bases and J by 4 bases; unmatched bases: 10. This CDR3 has 17 residues. CDR3 region: CSVEDFFGTGVPDTQYF. CDR3 coding DNA: TGCAGCGTTGAAGACTTTTTTGGGACAGGGGTGCCAGATACGCAGTATTTT.

A word on this clonotype: A read error may account for a junction end that differs from germline. The chain joins TRBV2 to TRBJ2-6; possible D gene TRBD2, 6 bases. The CDR3 extends over 16 amino acids. Germline-derived CDR1 and CDR2 are SNHLY and FYNNEI. CDR3 DNA: TGTGCCAGCAGTGGGGGACTGTCCTCTGGGGCCAACGTCCTGACCTTC. Its protein product is CASSGGLSSGANVLTF. Full variable domain (rest looked up from reference TRBV2 and TRBJ2-6): EPEVTQTPSHQVTQMGQEVILRCVPISNHLYFYWYRQILGQKVEFLVSFYNNEISEKSEIFDDQFSVERPDGSNFTLKIRSTKLEDSAMYFCASSGGLSSGANVLTFGAGSRLTVL.

This clonotype was seen more than once but under ten times. The V gene is TRBV24-1, the J gene TRBJ2-3, with 14 bases fitting TRBD2. This CDR3 region has 19 residues. CDR1 is KGHDR and CDR2 is SFDVKD in the germline V gene. With V trimmed by 4 bases and J by 7 bases, 15 bases remained unmatched. The CDR3 loop reads CATSDRMGLAGEPIYTQYF. CDR3 DNA: TGTGCCACCAGTGACAGAATGGGACTAGCGGGAGAGCCGATATATACGCAGTATTTT.

In its sample, this clonotype was seen a few times. Written as DNA, the CDR3 is TGTGCCAGCACCAGACTCCCTGTTGGGGGAGGCAGAAGGAGTGGCTACACCTTC. This translates into CASTRLPVGGGRRSGYTF. This chain connects TRBV6-1 to TRBJ1-2; D might be TRBD1 (5 bases). The CDR3 spans 18 residues. Germline V CDR1 and CDR2: MNHNS, SASEGT. Trimming shortened V by 7 bases and J by 7 bases, and 31 bases separated the two germline ends.

The V call is TRBV5-1, the J call TRBJ2-1, with 7 bases fitting TRBD1. The CDR3 runs to 15 residues. Germline V CDR1 and CDR2: SGHRS, YFSETQ. V was clipped by 0 bases and J by 7 bases; unmatched bases: 7. The CDR3 loop reads CASSLAPTGANEQFF. CDR3 sequence (DNA): TGCGCCAGCAGCTTGGCGCCTACAGGGGCGAATGAGCAGTTCTTC.

The chain is built from TRBV12-3 or TRBV12-4 and TRBJ2-1; the D gene is possibly TRBD2 (6 bases). V was shortened by 3 bases and J by 1 base, with 13 bases between the two germline ends. The CDR3 consists of 16 residues. The DNA for the CDR3 is TGTGCCAGCAGTTTCGGTCCAGCGGGTTCCTACAATGAGCAGTTCTTC. It encodes CASSFGPAGSYNEQFF.

The chain has TRBV6-5 and TRBJ2-3, with 7 bases aligning to TRBD1. The CDR3 is 17 residues long. Germline CDR1 is MNHEY and CDR2 is SVGAGI. V was pared by 0 bases and J by 1 base, with 7 bases of the junction left unmatched. The CDR3, as DNA: TGTGCCAGCAGTTACTCGATATCCCAGGGGGGCACAGATACGCAGTATTTT. Translated, it gives CASSYSISQGGTDTQYF.

The chain recombines TRBV3-1 with TRBJ1-2; 8 bases agree with TRBD1. V shed 4 bases, J shed 4 bases, and the junction held 5 bases outside the gene matches. There are 14 residues in the CDR3. In germline, CDR1 is LGHDT, CDR2 YNNKEL (reference sequence). CDR3 in DNA: TGTGCCAGCAGCCGAGACGACAGGGGCTATGGCTACACCTTC. As protein: CASSRDDRGYGYTF.

This chain connects TRBV11-2 to TRBJ2-3; 7 bases agree with TRBD1. This CDR3 is 15 amino acids long. Unmatched junction bases numbered 5, after V lost 2 bases and J lost 3 bases. Germline lookup yields CDR1 SGHAT and CDR2 FQNNGV. CDR3: CASSLTGTVTDTQYF. For the CDR3, the DNA is TGTGCCAGCAGCTTAACAGGGACAGTGACAGATACGCAGTATTTT.

The chain couples TRBV3-1 to TRBJ1-6; no reliable D call. The ends were cut back, 0 bases at V and 12 bases at J, with 9 bases in the middle. Germline CDR1 LGHDT, CDR2 YNNKEL (reference sequence). CDR3 length equals 13 residues. CDR3 residues: CASSQDWGGPLHF. DNA of the CDR3: TGTGCCAGCAGCCAAGACTGGGGTGGACCCCTCCACTTT. Combining the CDR3 with reference TRBV3-1 and TRBJ1-6 gives the whole variable domain DTAVSQTPKYLVTQMGNDKSIKCEQNLGHDTMYWYKQDSKKFLKIMFSYNNKELIINETVPNRFSPKSPDKAHLNLHINSLELGDSAVYFCASSQDWGGPLHFGNGTRLTVT.

The rearrangement links TRBV5-1 to TRBJ2-7, with D hard to call. The V and J ends lost 0 bases and 2 bases respectively, with 12 bases between them. Germline V gene lookup returns CDR1 SGHRS and CDR2 YFSETQ. The CDR3 length is 15 residues. Here the CDR3 reads CASSLGGSFPYEQYF. CDR3 in DNA: TGCGCCAGCAGCTTGGGAGGCAGTTTCCCCTACGAGCAGTACTTC.

This clonotype has a handful of counts. CDR3 residues: CASSRSKGKASYGYTF. Written as DNA, the CDR3 is TGTGCCAGCAGCCGGAGTAAGGGAAAGGCGTCCTATGGCTACACCTTC. The chain links TRBV3-1 to TRBJ1-2, with no clear D. Per the germline V gene, CDR1 is LGHDT and CDR2 is YNNKEL (reference sequence). V was clipped by 4 bases and J by 4 bases, with 19 bases between them. This CDR3 has 16 residues. The full variable domain, completed using reference TRBV3-1 and TRBJ1-2, is DTAVSQTPKYLVTQMGNDKSIKCEQNLGHDTMYWYKQDSKKFLKIMFSYNNKELIINETVPNRFSPKSPDKAHLNLHINSLELGDSAVYFCASSRSKGKASYGYTFGSGTRLTVV.

This clonotype was detected a few times. The J gene is TRBJ2-1, the V gene TRBV11-2; 11 positions agree with TRBD2. From germline, CDR1 is SGHAT and CDR2 FQNNGV. The CDR3 covers 14 residues. Unmatched junction bases numbered 2, after V lost 2 bases and J lost 8 bases. CDR3 nucleotide sequence: TGTGCCAGCAGCTTAACTAGCGGGAGTTATGAGCAGTTCTTC. The encoded protein is CASSLTSGSYEQFF.